These 15 T cell receptor beta chains were all obtained from the same sample, sequenced in a study of CD8 T cells in Susac syndrome. The authors reverse transcribed 0.5 to 1 ug RNA with random hexamers. TCRdb processed the immunoSEQ multiplex PCR reads anew with MiXCR; each CDR3 protein has one entry. The sample has 150,000 to 200,000 distinct CDR3 sequences; around 94% are singletons. The sequenced material came from CD4+ T cells from PBMCs. These TCRs come from a human donor with Susac syndrome.

The J gene is TRBJ2-7, the V gene TRBV9; either TRBD1 or TRBD2 may supply D (5 bases each). The CDR3 length is 14 residues. The germline V gene has CDR1 SGDLS and CDR2 YYNGEE. Trimming left V 6 bases short and J 4 bases short, with 17 bases between. CDR3 sequence (DNA): TGTGCCAGCAACCAAGGGGACGGTCGGTACGAGCAGTACTTC. Amino acid sequence: CASNQGDGRYEQYF.

CDR3 in amino acids: CAWSVNSQGQGGYTF. The CDR3 DNA is TGTGCCTGGAGTGTCAATTCGCAGGGGCAGGGTGGCTACACCTTC. V gene TRBV30 combines with J gene TRBJ1-2; TRBD1 is a possible D gene (6 bases). Per the germline V gene, CDR1 is GTSNPN and CDR2 is SVGIG (reference sequence). This CDR3 comprises 15 residues. V was trimmed by 0 bases and J by 7 bases, leaving 18 bases between them.

This sequence joins TRBV7-9 and TRBJ2-7; D is undetermined. This CDR3 is built from 16 residues. CDR1 and CDR2 (germline): SEHNR, FQNEAQ (reference sequence). The germline V and J ends were trimmed by 0 bases and 0 bases, with 12 bases remaining between them. The CDR3 protein is CASSLALGISSYEQYF. CDR3 in DNA: TGTGCCAGCAGCTTAGCGCTGGGGATTAGCTCCTACGAGCAGTACTTC.

The gene calls are TRBV29-1 and TRBJ1-2, with 7 bases matching TRBD1. J gave up 2 bases and V 6 bases, and 3 bases lay outside the gene matches. Germline loops: CDR1 SQVTM, CDR2 ANQGSEA. CDR3 length: 12 residues. DNA for the CDR3: TGCAGCGTACGGGACAGAAACTATGGCTACACCTTC. Translation: CSVRDRNYGYTF.

The V gene is TRBV13, the J gene TRBJ2-3; 8 bases align to TRBD1. From germline, CDR1 is PRHDT and CDR2 FYEKMQ (reference sequence). The CDR3 loop spans 19 amino acids. After removal of 5 bases from V and 0 bases from J, the junction contained 16 bases not matched to a gene. For the CDR3, the DNA is TGTGCCAGCAGCCCCCCCCGCGGCGGACAGGGTTGGAGCACAGATACGCAGTATTTT. Its translation is CASSPPRGGQGWSTDTQYF. Based on the CDR3 plus reference TRBV13 and TRBJ2-3, the full variable domain is AAGVIQSPRHLIKEKRETATLKCYPIPRHDTVYWYQQGPGQDPQFLISFYEKMQSDKGSIPDRFSAQQFSDYHSELNMSSLELGDSALYFCASSPPRGGQGWSTDTQYFGPGTRLTVL.

V is TRBV5-8 and J is TRBJ2-1, with D uncertain. This CDR3 is built from 14 residues. V lost 0 bases and J lost 5, with 9 bases in between. Germline V gene lookup returns CDR1 SGHTS and CDR2 YDEGEE. The CDR3 DNA sequence: TGTGCCAGCAGCTTGGCCAGGTGGAACAATGAGCAGTTCTTC. It codes for CASSLARWNNEQFF.

V usage is TRBV19 and J usage is TRBJ2-2; D tentatively reads TRBD1 or TRBD2 (7 bases each). Looked up from germline, CDR1 is LNHDA and CDR2 is SQIVND (reference sequence). Trimming took off 4 bases at V and 3 bases at J, with 12 bases between the two ends. This CDR3 spans 15 amino acids. CDR3 in DNA: TGTGCCAGTAGTACGACAGGGAGGGACACCGGGGAGCTGTTTTTT. Amino acids: CASSTTGRDTGELFF.

This rearrangement joins TRBV9 to TRBJ1-2, with a possible D match to TRBD1 (6 bases). The CDR3 runs to 16 residues. The germline V and J ends were trimmed by 1 base and 0 bases, with 13 bases remaining between them. Germline CDR1 is SGDLS and CDR2 is YYNGEE. DNA for the CDR3: TGTGCCAGCAGCGTAAGCGGACAGTACACTAACTATGGCTACACCTTC. This codes for CASSVSGQYTNYGYTF.

The chain recombines TRBV3-1 with TRBJ2-7, with 7 positions matching TRBD1. V was pared by 0 bases and J by 6 bases, with 8 bases of the junction left unmatched. Per the germline V gene, CDR1 is LGHDT and CDR2 is YNNKEL (reference sequence). CDR3 length equals 15 residues. CDR3 nucleotide sequence: TGTGCCAGCAGCCAAGAGCCCGGGACAGTAGCCGAGCAGTACTTC. Translation: CASSQEPGTVAEQYF.

The J gene is TRBJ2-7, the V gene TRBV15; maybe TRBD1 (6 bases). This CDR3 has 12 amino acids. Between the trimmed V and J ends, which lost 0 bases and 8 bases, there was a span of 8 bases. Looked up from germline, CDR1 is LNHNV and CDR2 is YYDKDF (reference sequence). CDR3 amino acids: CATSRDRGKQYF. The CDR3 nucleotides read TGTGCCACCAGCAGAGACAGGGGAAAGCAGTACTTC.

This chain connects TRBV11-2 to TRBJ2-7; the D is unclear. The V gene lost 1 base and the J gene lost 2 bases, with 15 bases spanning the gap. The CDR3 loop spans 16 amino acids. The germline V gene has CDR1 SGHAT and CDR2 FQNNGV. The CDR3 loop reads CASSLVSALNPYEQYF. CDR3 sequence (DNA): TGTGCCAGCAGCTTAGTCAGTGCTCTCAATCCCTACGAGCAGTACTTC.

The chain joins TRBV29-1 to TRBJ1-1, with TRBD1 matching 7 bases. CDR1 is SQVTM, CDR2 ANQGSEA, per germline. Losses at the gene ends were 2 bases for V and 2 bases for J; bases not matched to a gene: 2. This CDR3 comprises 13 residues. The CDR3, as DNA: TGCAGCGTTGAAAGAGGGGGCAACACTGAAGCTTTCTTT. Translation: CSVERGGNTEAFF.

The genes are TRBV20-1 and TRBJ1-2; D is ambiguous. The V gene's germline CDR1 is DFQATT and CDR2 SNEGSKA (reference sequence). This CDR3 comprises 14 residues. V was pared by 1 base and J by 4 bases, with 13 bases between. CDR3 nucleotide sequence: TGCAGTGCTAGAGCTACCCAACCCCTCTATGGCTACACCTTC. It is translated as CSARATQPLYGYTF.

This clonotype was observed a few times. The chain combines TRBV2 with TRBJ1-4; D is possibly TRBD1 (6 bases). V was trimmed by 4 bases and J by 7 bases, leaving 10 bases between them. Per the germline V gene, CDR1 is SNHLY and CDR2 is FYNNEI. The CDR3 has 13 residues. This CDR3 reads CASSGRGGEKLFF. Written as DNA, the CDR3 is TGTGCCAGCAGTGGCAGGGGAGGTGAAAAACTGTTTTTT.

This clonotype was detected only once. The rearrangement links TRBV24-1 to TRBJ2-7, with 9 nucleotides matching TRBD1. Trimming removed 7 bases from V and 4 bases from J; junction bases left unmatched: 4. Germline assignment: CDR1 KGHDR and CDR2 SFDVKD. The CDR3 has 13 amino acids. The CDR3 region has the DNA TGTGCCACCAGCGGGGACAGGGAATACGAGCAGTACTTC. It is translated as CATSGDREYEQYF.